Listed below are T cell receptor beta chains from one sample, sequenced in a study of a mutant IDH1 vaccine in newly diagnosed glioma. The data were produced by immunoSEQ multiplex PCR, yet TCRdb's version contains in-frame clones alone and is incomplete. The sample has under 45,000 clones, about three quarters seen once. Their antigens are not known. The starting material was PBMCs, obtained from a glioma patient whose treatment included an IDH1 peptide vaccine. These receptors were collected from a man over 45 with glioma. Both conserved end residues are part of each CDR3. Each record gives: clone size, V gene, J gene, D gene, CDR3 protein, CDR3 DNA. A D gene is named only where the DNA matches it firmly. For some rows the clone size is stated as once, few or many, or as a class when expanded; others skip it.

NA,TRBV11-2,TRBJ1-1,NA,CASSPLSGGVKTEAFF,TGTGCCAGCAGCCCCCTATCCGGCGGGGTTAAGACTGAAGCTTTCTTT
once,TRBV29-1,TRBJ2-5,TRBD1,CSVERGLRETQYF,TGCAGCGTTGAAAGGGGGCTGAGGGAGACCCAGTACTTC
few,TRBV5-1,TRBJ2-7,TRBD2,CASSFGRGAYEQYF,TGCGCCAGCAGCTTTGGGAGGGGCGCCTACGAGCAGTACTTC
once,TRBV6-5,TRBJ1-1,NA,CASSPRQNEAFF,TGTGCCAGCAGTCCCCGACAGAATGAAGCTTTCTTT
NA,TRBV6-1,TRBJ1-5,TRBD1,CASSPRQGANQPQHF,TGTGCCAGCAGTCCCCGACAGGGGGCCAATCAGCCCCAGCATTTT
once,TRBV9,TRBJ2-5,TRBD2,CASSPGTSGGFQETQYF,TGTGCCAGCAGCCCCGGGACTAGCGGGGGGTTCCAAGAGACCCAGTACTTC
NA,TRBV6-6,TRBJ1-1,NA,CASRRETEAFF,TGTGCCAGCAGACGTGAGACTGAAGCTTTCTTT
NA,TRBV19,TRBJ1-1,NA,CASSPIGQPSEAFF,TGTGCCAGTAGTCCGATCGGACAGCCATCAGAAGCTTTCTTT
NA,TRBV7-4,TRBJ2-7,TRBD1,CASSLDRDRDSYEQYF,TGTGCCAGCAGCTTAGACCGGGACAGGGATTCCTACGAGCAGTACTTC
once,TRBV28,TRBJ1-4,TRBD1,CASSSGGFGEKLFF,TGTGCCAGCAGTTCAGGGGGCTTTGGTGAAAAACTGTTTTTT
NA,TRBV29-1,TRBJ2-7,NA,CSVETGKFYEQYF,TGCAGCGTTGAAACAGGGAAATTCTACGAGCAGTACTTC
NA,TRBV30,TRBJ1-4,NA,CAWSYTGSNEKLFF,TGTGCCTGGAGTTATACAGGGTCAAATGAAAAACTGTTTTTT
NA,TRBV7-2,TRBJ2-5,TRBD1,CASSTRGPQETQYF,TGTGCCAGCAGCACCAGGGGGCCCCAAGAGACCCAGTACTTC
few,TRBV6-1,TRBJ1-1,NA,CASSEARASSRGFF,TGTGCCAGCAGTGAAGCGAGGGCCTCTTCTCGGGGTTTCTTT
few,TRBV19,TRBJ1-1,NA,CASSNRGGPKGPEAFF,TGTGCCAGTAGTAACCGTGGGGGTCCCAAGGGGCCTGAAGCTTTCTTT
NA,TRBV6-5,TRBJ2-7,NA,CASSWADEQYF,TGTGCCAGCAGTTGGGCAGACGAGCAGTACTTC
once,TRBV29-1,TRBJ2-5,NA,CSVPQIRRETQYF,TGCAGCGTCCCCCAGATCAGGAGGGAGACCCAGTACTTC
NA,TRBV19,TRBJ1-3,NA,CASSITRAVGSGNTIYF,TGTGCCAGTAGTATAACCCGGGCGGTAGGGTCTGGAAACACCATATATTTT
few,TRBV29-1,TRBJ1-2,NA,CSVSGAYGYTF,TGCAGCGTCTCGGGGGCCTATGGCTACACCTTC
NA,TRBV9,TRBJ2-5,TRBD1,CASSLRPGTGKETQYF,TGTGCCAGCAGCCTCCGTCCTGGGACAGGGAAAGAGACCCAGTACTTC
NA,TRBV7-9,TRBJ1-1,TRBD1,CASSLGDRFEAFF,TGTGCCAGCAGCTTAGGGGACAGGTTTGAAGCTTTCTTT
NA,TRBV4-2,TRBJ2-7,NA,CASSQASPGDEQYF,TGTGCCAGCAGCCAAGCCTCCCCCGGGGACGAGCAGTACTTC
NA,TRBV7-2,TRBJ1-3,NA,CASSGFGSTRESGNTIYF,TGTGCCAGCAGCGGTTTTGGATCTACCAGGGAATCTGGAAACACCATATATTTT
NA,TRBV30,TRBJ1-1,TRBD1,CAWNRRDRNTEAFF,TGTGCCTGGAACCGACGGGACAGGAACACTGAAGCTTTCTTT
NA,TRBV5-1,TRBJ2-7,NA,CASSPADQYEQYF,TGCGCCAGCAGCCCAGCGGACCAATACGAGCAGTACTTC
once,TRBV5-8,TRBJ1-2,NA,CASSPGGVQGYTF,TGTGCCAGCAGCCCCGGAGGGGTACAGGGCTACACCTTC
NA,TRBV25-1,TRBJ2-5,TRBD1,CASSGGPGTGQETQYF,TGTGCCAGCAGTGGGGGGCCAGGGACAGGGCAAGAGACCCAGTACTTC
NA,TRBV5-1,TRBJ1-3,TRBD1,CASSLTGGSGNTIYF,TGCGCCAGCAGCCTGACAGGGGGCTCTGGAAACACCATATATTTT
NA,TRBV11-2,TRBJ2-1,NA,CASREGGNEQFF,TGTGCCAGCCGCGAGGGGGGAAATGAGCAGTTCTTC
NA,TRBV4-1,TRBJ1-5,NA,CASSQAAFSSNQPQHF,TGCGCCAGCAGCCAAGCGGCCTTCTCTAGCAATCAGCCCCAGCATTTT
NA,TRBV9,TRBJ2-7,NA,CASSVVGGNDEQYF,TGTGCCAGCAGCGTAGTAGGGGGGAACGACGAGCAGTACTTC
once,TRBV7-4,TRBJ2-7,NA,CASSPSMTYEQYF,TGTGCCAGCAGCCCCAGTATGACCTACGAGCAGTACTTC
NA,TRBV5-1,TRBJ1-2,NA,CASSPGGSRRGGYTF,TGCGCCAGCAGCCCGGGGGGGAGTCGACGAGGTGGCTACACCTTC
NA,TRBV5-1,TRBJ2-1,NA,CASSAPDRAYNEQFF,TGCGCCAGCAGCGCCCCGGACAGAGCCTACAATGAGCAGTTCTTC
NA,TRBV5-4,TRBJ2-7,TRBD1,CASSVPGQGVNEQYF,TGTGCCAGCAGCGTACCGGGACAGGGGGTAAACGAGCAGTACTTC
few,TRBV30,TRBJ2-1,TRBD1,CAFRDRGYNEQFF,TGTGCCTTCCGGGACAGGGGCTACAATGAGCAGTTCTTC
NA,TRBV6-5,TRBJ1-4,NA,CASSYGSNEKLFF,TGTGCCAGCAGTTACGGAAGTAATGAAAAACTGTTTTTT
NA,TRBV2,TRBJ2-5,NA,CAGNRDTQETQYF,TGTGCCGGCAATCGGGACACCCAAGAGACCCAGTACTTC
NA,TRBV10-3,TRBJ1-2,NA,CAISEQGPYGYTF,TGTGCCATCAGTGAACAGGGCCCATATGGCTACACCTTC